This TCR beta chain came from a study of blood T cell repertoires in COVID-19. Study-wide context: Acute and convalescent COVID-19 specimens originated in the United States, Italy and Spain. T cells, B-cell-depleted T cells, or PBMCs supplied cDNA or gDNA.

The J segment lost 4 bases and the V segment lost 5 bases, leaving 6 bases of the junction unmatched. The CDR3 consists of 15 residues. CDR1 and CDR2 (germline): SGHAT, FQNNGV. In the authors' methods: Researchers report that nucleated cell counts were estimated from reference gene primer amplification. Using immunoSEQ multiplex PCR, the repertoire was profiled, and TCRdb retains in-frame clones only, with some absent. The V and J calls and clone size come from that table; D and trimming were worked out from the DNA. In the table there are 210,000 or so clones, approximately 81% of which are singletons.

Input material: peripheral blood. J is TRBJ2-1 and V is TRBV11-2; 9 bases match TRBD1. The source of this sequence is an elderly woman with acute or convalescent COVID-19. CDR3 nucleotide sequence: TGTGCCAGCAGCACGTCCGGGACAGGGTACAATGAGCAGTTCTTC. It codes for CASSTSGTGYNEQFF.